The 8 T cell receptor beta chains below come from one sample, sequenced in a study of blood T cell repertoires in COVID-19. Using immunoSEQ multiplex PCR, the repertoire was profiled, and TCRdb retains in-frame clones only, with some absent. In the table there are 15,000 or so clones, around 88% of which are singletons. The sample consisted of peripheral blood. Receptor source: a human donor in a cohort sampled during active COVID-19.

This clone was recorded a few times. The chain has TRBV3-1 (or the pseudogene TRBV3-2) and TRBJ1-5; D is undetermined. The germline V and J ends were trimmed by 1 base and 6 bases, with 7 bases remaining between them. CDR1 is LGHDT and CDR2 is YNNKEL in the germline V gene (reference sequence). The CDR3 loop spans 13 amino acids. CDR3 protein: CASSQGSVQPQHF. The CDR3 DNA reads TGTGCCAGCAGCCAAGGGTCGGTTCAGCCCCAGCATTTT.

The V gene is TRBV5-1, the J gene TRBJ2-7; 15 bases fit TRBD2. The V gene's germline CDR1 is SGHRS and CDR2 YFSETQ. J was trimmed by 7 bases and V by 5 bases; bases with no gene match: 4. The CDR3 sequence is 14 residues long. CDR3 loop: CASSGTSGRQEQYF. CDR3 DNA: TGCGCCAGCAGTGGGACTAGCGGGAGGCAAGAGCAGTACTTC.

The J gene is TRBJ2-7, the V gene TRBV4-1; D remains ambiguous. This CDR3 spans 15 amino acids. V lost 1 base, J lost 5 bases, and 15 bases lay in between. Germline CDR1 MGHRA, CDR2 YSYEKL. The CDR3 DNA follows: TGCGCCAGCAGCCAAGGGAGTCGGTCCCTAGACGAGCAGTACTTC. The encoded protein is CASSQGSRSLDEQYF.

This chain uses TRBV3-1 (or the pseudogene TRBV3-2) with TRBJ2-7; the match to TRBD2 covers 8 bases. Germline CDR1 and CDR2: LGHDT and YNNKEL (reference sequence). CDR3 size: 15 residues. V dropped 1 base and J dropped 5; count of bases not matched to a gene: 7. CDR3 coding DNA: TGTGCCAGCAGCCAAGCCCGAGCGGGAGCCGACGAGCAGTACTTC. Residues: CASSQARAGADEQYF.

The rearrangement joins TRBV7-9 to TRBJ2-7, with D unclear. The germline CDR1 and CDR2 sequences are SEHNR and FQNEAQ (reference sequence). The CDR3 runs 16 residues. Trimming removed 5 bases from V and 5 bases from J, with 22 bases in between. The CDR3 bases are TGTGCCAGCAGCCCCCACCCACCGCGCTATGCTAACGAGCAGTACTTC. Translating gives CASSPHPPRYANEQYF.

J is TRBJ2-7 and V is TRBV5-1; tentative D call: TRBD1 (6 bases). The CDR3 is made up of 14 amino acids. V lost 0 bases and J lost 6, with 13 bases in between. Germline loops: CDR1 SGHRS, CDR2 YFSETQ. In DNA form, the CDR3 reads TGCGCCAGCAGCTTGGGAACAGGGAATGGCGAGCAGTACTTC. Amino acids: CASSLGTGNGEQYF.

This chain connects TRBV28 to TRBJ2-3; 8 nucleotides match TRBD2. The CDR3 extends over 16 amino acids. J lost 8 bases, V lost 4 bases, and 14 bases had no gene match. Germline CDR1 reads MDHEN; CDR2 reads SYDVKM. The chain's CDR3 is CASSSTLSGVGGTQYF. CDR3 bases: TGTGCCAGCAGTTCTACCCTTAGCGGGGTTGGCGGTACGCAGTATTTT.

The V and J genes are TRBV7-9 and TRBJ2-1, with TRBD2 matching over 13 bases. CDR1 is SEHNR, CDR2 FQNEAQ, per germline (reference sequence). With 5 bases clipped from V and 6 bases from J, the junction kept 4 bases outside the gene matches. The CDR3 contains 15 residues. Here the CDR3 reads CASSGTSGDLNEQFF. CDR3 nucleotide sequence: TGTGCCAGCAGCGGGACTAGCGGGGACCTCAATGAGCAGTTCTTC.